These 32 T cell receptor beta chains originate from one sample sequenced in a study of blood T cell repertoires in COVID-19. Data came from immunoSEQ multiplex PCR; TCRdb stores just in-frame clones and leaves some out. The table lists 200,000 to 250,000 clones, 84% of them singletons. Input material: PBMCs or T cells enriched from blood (not recorded which). Receptors were obtained from a man aged 60 to 69 who had recovered from COVID-19.

The rearrangement joins TRBV5-8 to TRBJ2-7; TRBD2 is a possible D gene (5 bases). Germline V gene lookup returns CDR1 SGHTS and CDR2 YDEGEE. V was trimmed by 0 bases and J by 5 bases, leaving 12 bases between them. The length of the CDR3 is 14 residues. The CDR3 sequence is CASSLEPGLNEQYF. The CDR3 coding sequence is TGTGCCAGCAGCTTGGAGCCGGGATTGAACGAGCAGTACTTC.

CDR3 residues: CASGTSGQGRYGYTF. DNA of the CDR3: TGTGCCAGCGGAACCTCGGGACAGGGAAGATATGGCTACACCTTC. V usage is TRBV5-8 and J usage is TRBJ1-2; TRBD1 aligns across 9 bases. Germline V gives CDR1 SGHTS, CDR2 YDEGEE. This CDR3 spans 15 amino acids. The V and J ends lost 7 bases and 5 bases, in that order; junction bases with no gene match: 12.

The rearrangement uses TRBV5-6 and TRBJ1-5, with D perhaps matching TRBD1 (5 bases). The CDR3 runs 16 residues. V lost 0 bases and J 4 bases, leaving 14 bases between the germline ends. Germline-derived CDR1 and CDR2 are SGHDT and YYEEEE. The CDR3 sequence: CASSLGYLGPNQPQHF. Written as DNA, the CDR3 is TGTGCCAGCAGCTTGGGGTACTTGGGGCCTAATCAGCCCCAGCATTTT.

This chain connects TRBV19 to TRBJ1-2, with 9 bases fitting TRBD1. V shed 5 bases, J shed 4 bases, and the junction held 8 bases outside the gene matches. The CDR3 consists of 15 residues. CDR1 and CDR2 from the germline V gene are LNHDA and SQIVND (reference sequence). The CDR3, as DNA: TGTGCCAGTAGTTTTAGACAGGGGGTGTTCTATGGCTACACCTTC. Its translation: CASSFRQGVFYGYTF.

Ten or more counts support this clone. The CDR3 DNA sequence: TGTGCCAGCAGCTCAAACAGGAACACTGAAGCTTTCTTT. Translated, it gives CASSSNRNTEAFF. This chain connects TRBV7-2 to TRBJ1-1, with D unresolved. This CDR3 comprises 13 residues. Per germline, CDR1 SGHTA and CDR2 FQGNSA. V was shortened by 4 bases and J by 1 base, with 7 bases between the two germline ends.

The V call is TRBV4-3, the J call TRBJ1-4; the D is unclear. CDR1 is LGHNA, CDR2 YSLEER, per germline. The CDR3 has 15 amino acids. Trimming shortened V by 4 bases and J by 3 bases, and 12 bases separated the two germline ends. The CDR3 reads CASSPLREANEKLFF. The CDR3 DNA reads TGCGCCAGCAGCCCCCTCAGAGAGGCTAATGAAAAACTGTTTTTT.

This chain links TRBV5-1 with TRBJ1-4, with D maybe TRBD1 (6 bases). The germline CDR1 and CDR2 sequences are SGHRS and YFSETQ. The V gene lost 4 bases and the J gene lost 0 bases, with 10 bases spanning the gap. The CDR3 covers 15 residues. The DNA of the CDR3 is TGCGCCAGCAGCCAGGACAGTGCAACTAATGAAAAACTGTTTTTT. Protein product: CASSQDSATNEKLFF.

V is TRBV11-3 and J is TRBJ2-3; 9 nucleotides match TRBD1. The germline gives CDR1 SGHNT, CDR2 YENEEA. This CDR3 has 14 residues. V lost 5 bases and J lost 1; bases outside the gene matches: 1. CDR3 region: CASSRDRGTDTQYF. Written as DNA, the CDR3 is TGTGCCAGCAGCCGGGACAGGGGCACAGATACGCAGTATTTT.

CDR3 sequence (DNA): TGCGCCAGCAGCCAAGGGACTAGTACAGATACGCAGTATTTT. Amino acid sequence: CASSQGTSTDTQYF. The chain links TRBV4-1 to TRBJ2-3, with 7 bases identical to TRBD2. In germline, CDR1 is MGHRA, CDR2 YSYEKL. Losses at the gene ends were 1 base for V and 3 bases for J; bases not matched to a gene: 1. The CDR3 has 14 amino acids.

The V gene is TRBV9, the J gene TRBJ2-1; D is unresolved. The length of the CDR3 is 15 residues. The V end was cut by 0 bases, the J end by 5 bases, with 12 bases between. Germline CDR1 reads SGDLS; CDR2 reads YYNGEE. The CDR3 region has the DNA TGTGCCAGCAGCGTAGTGGGCTCGCAGGACAATGAGCAGTTCTTC. Protein sequence: CASSVVGSQDNEQFF.

A note on this clone: Different DNA sequences within this sample yield the same CDR3. The chain carries TRBV2 and TRBJ1-4, with D maybe TRBD1 (5 bases). The ends were cut back, 3 bases at V and 3 bases at J, with 11 bases in the middle. Germline CDR1 is SNHLY and CDR2 is FYNNEI. The CDR3 sequence is 15 residues long. The CDR3 coding sequence is TGTGCCAGCAGTGACGGGGGGAAGGCTAATGAAAAACTGTTTTTT. It translates to CASSDGGKANEKLFF.

About this clone itself: Compared with germline, one end of the junction differs, possibly owing to a read error. This chain uses TRBV7-7 with TRBJ2-1; a possible D gene is TRBD2 (6 bases). Germline CDR1 reads SSHAT; CDR2 reads FNYEAQ (reference sequence). The CDR3 has 15 residues. CDR3: CASSPQVGGYNEQFF. DNA of the CDR3: TGTGCTAGCAGCCCCCAGGTGGGGGGCTACAATGAGCAGTTCTTC. Full variable domain (missing parts from reference TRBV7-7 and TRBJ2-1): GAGVSQSPRYKVTKRGQDVTLRCDPISSHATLYWYQQALGQGPEFLTYFNYEAQPDKSGLPSDRFSAERPEGSISTLTIQRTEQRDSAMYRCASSPQVGGYNEQFFGPGTRLTVL.

As regards this clone: Other DNA sequences of this sample code for an identical CDR3. The chain joins TRBV18 to TRBJ1-4; TRBD1 matches at 10 bases. The germline gives CDR1 KGHSH, CDR2 LQKENI. Trimming removed 2 bases from V and 6 bases from J; junction bases left unmatched: 0. This CDR3 spans 14 amino acids. The CDR3 DNA reads TGTGCCAGCTCACCAGGGACAGGGGATGAAAAACTGTTTTTT. This gives the protein CASSPGTGDEKLFF. The full variable domain, with the rest looked up from reference TRBV18 and TRBJ1-4, is NAGVMQNPRHLVRRRGQEARLRCSPMKGHSHVYWYRQLPEEGLKFMVYLQKENIIDESGMPKERFSAEFPKEGPSILRIQQVVRGDSAAYFCASSPGTGDEKLFFGSGTQLSVL.

The chain has TRBV7-2 and TRBJ2-5, with TRBD2 matching 11 bases. CDR1 and CDR2 (germline): SGHTA, FQGNSA. With V trimmed by 1 base and J by 7 bases, 8 bases remained unmatched. CDR3 size: 16 residues. CDR3: CASSLGGTSGQTTQYF. CDR3 coding DNA: TGTGCCAGCAGCTTAGGGGGGACTAGCGGCCAAACGACCCAGTACTTC.

The CDR3 nucleotides read TGCGCCAGCAGCCAAGATCTGACAGCCTACGAGCAGTACTTC. Translating gives CASSQDLTAYEQYF. This chain connects TRBV4-3 to TRBJ2-7; D is possibly TRBD1 (5 bases). The CDR3 consists of 14 residues. Germline assignment: CDR1 LGHNA and CDR2 YSLEER. The ends were cut back, 0 bases at V and 2 bases at J, with 8 bases in the middle.

This clone is a singleton in its sample. The chain recombines TRBV19 with TRBJ1-5; 8 bases align to TRBD1. V shed 7 bases and J 7 bases; nucleotides not matched to a gene: 9. Germline loops: CDR1 LNHDA, CDR2 SQIVND (reference sequence). The CDR3 spans 14 residues. The DNA for the CDR3 is TGTGCCAGTACCTGGACAGGGTTTGAGCAGCCCCAGCATTTT. Amino acid sequence: CASTWTGFEQPQHF.

This clone was seen just once. The genes are TRBV7-2 and TRBJ1-5, with D uncertain. This CDR3 is 15 amino acids long. V gave up 3 bases and J gave up 0 bases, with 9 bases separating them. CDR1 is SGHTA and CDR2 is FQGNSA in the germline V gene. CDR3 region: CASSFGQYSNQPQHF. The CDR3 nucleotides are TGTGCCAGCAGCTTTGGTCAGTATAGCAATCAGCCCCAGCATTTT.

CDR3 nucleotides: TGCGCCAGCAGCCAAGACAGTTACCAGCCCCAGCATTTT. It translates to CASSQDSYQPQHF. The V call is TRBV4-1, the J call TRBJ1-5; no clear D gene. This CDR3 is built from 13 residues. The germline gives CDR1 MGHRA, CDR2 YSYEKL. Deletions cut 0 bases from V and 7 bases from J, with 7 bases between.

This chain joins TRBV7-9 and TRBJ2-1; possibly TRBD1 for D (5 bases). The germline V and J ends were trimmed by 3 bases and 0 bases, with 15 bases remaining between them. Germline V gives CDR1 SEHNR, CDR2 FQNEAQ (reference sequence). The CDR3 is 17 amino acids. CDR3 region: CASSFDPWGISYNEQFF. The CDR3 nucleotides read TGTGCCAGCAGCTTCGATCCTTGGGGCATCTCCTACAATGAGCAGTTCTTC.

This chain joins TRBV27 and TRBJ1-5; D is perhaps TRBD1 (6 bases). CDR1 MNHEY and CDR2 SMNVEV come from the germline V gene (reference sequence). Trimming shortened V by 5 bases and J by 6 bases, and 14 bases separated the two germline ends. This CDR3 is built from 14 residues. CDR3 coding DNA: TGTGCCAGCAGTCCAGGGGTAGGAGTTCAGCCCCAGCATTTT. As protein: CASSPGVGVQPQHF.

This chain connects TRBV12-1 to TRBJ1-1; TRBD1 is the table's D call and was not checked against the DNA. TRBV12-1 is a listed pseudogene. The CDR3 contains 15 residues. For the CDR3, the DNA is TGTGCCAGCAGCTTAACCGGGACAAGAAACACTGAAGCTTTCTTT. This encodes CASSLTGTRNTEAFF.

The chain is built from TRBV27 and TRBJ2-1, with D possibly matching TRBD1 (6 bases). Germline CDR1 is MNHEY and CDR2 is SMNVEV (reference sequence). The CDR3 covers 17 residues. Trimming pared 6 bases from V and 2 bases from J, leaving 20 bases between. In nucleotides, the CDR3 is TGTGCCAGCAGGAACTCTAAAAAGGGGGAAACCTACAATGAGCAGTTCTTC. Its translation: CASRNSKKGETYNEQFF.

The gene calls are TRBV11-2 and TRBJ1-1; D ambiguous. The CDR3 covers 12 residues. Trimming pared 2 bases from V and 8 bases from J, leaving 9 bases between. Germline CDR1 is SGHAT and CDR2 is FQNNGV. CDR3 protein: CASSLRGSEAFF. Here the CDR3 DNA reads TGTGCCAGCAGCTTACGGGGATCGGAAGCTTTCTTT.

CDR3 loop: CASSLAGGCNQPQHF. The CDR3 nucleotides are TGTGCCAGCAGCTTGGCAGGGGGCTGCAATCAGCCCCAGCATTTT. The chain links TRBV5-4 to TRBJ1-5; TRBD1 matches at 8 bases. Trimming at V came to 0 bases and at J to 2 bases, leaving 1 base not matched to a gene. The CDR3 has 15 residues. Looked up from germline, CDR1 is SGHNT and CDR2 is YYREEE (reference sequence).

For the CDR3, the DNA is TGTGCCAGCAGCGCCCTGATAGACGGGGAGCTGTTTTTT. Translating gives CASSALIDGELFF. The chain couples TRBV9 to TRBJ2-2, with D unresolved. The V end was cut by 3 bases, the J end by 7 bases, with 10 bases between. The CDR3 runs 13 residues. Germline CDR1 is SGDLS and CDR2 is YYNGEE. The full variable domain, with the rest looked up from reference TRBV9 and TRBJ2-2, is DSGVTQTPKHLITATGQRVTLRCSPRSGDLSVYWYQQSLDQGLQFLIQYYNGEERAKGNILERFSAQQFPDLHSELNLSSLELGDSALYFCASSALIDGELFFGEGSRLTVL.

The gene calls are TRBV6-2 or TRBV6-3 and TRBJ1-5; no definite D call. Germline V gene lookup returns CDR1 MNHEY and CDR2 SVGEGT. The ends were cut back, 2 bases at V and 9 bases at J, with 8 bases in the middle. The CDR3 has 12 residues. Written as DNA, the CDR3 is TGTGCCAGCAGTTACGTTGGGCGGCCCCAGCATTTT. Translation: CASSYVGRPQHF.

The CDR3 DNA reads TGTGCCAATTCGCAGGGTAATAATTCACCCCTCCACTTT. Translated, it gives CANSQGNNSPLHF. This rearrangement joins TRBV2 to TRBJ1-6; TRBD1 might be the D (5 bases). V lost 10 bases and J lost 5, with 12 bases in between. This CDR3 is 13 amino acids long. In germline, CDR1 is SNHLY, CDR2 FYNNEI. Full variable domain (remainder filled in from reference TRBV2 and TRBJ1-6): EPEVTQTPSHQVTQMGQEVILRCVPISNHLYFYWYRQILGQKVEFLVSFYNNEISEKSEIFDDQFSVERPDGSNFTLKIRSTKLEDSAMYFCANSQGNNSPLHFGNGTRLTVT.

This clone is a singleton in its sample. The V call is TRBV19, the J call TRBJ1-1; the match to TRBD1 covers 10 bases. The CDR3 runs 17 residues. Germline CDR1 and CDR2: LNHDA and SQIVND (reference sequence). The ends lost 4 bases at V and 1 base at J; junction bases unmatched: 9. DNA for the CDR3: TGTGCCAGTAGTACACCGGGACAGGGGATTTGGAACACTGAAGCTTTCTTT. Its protein is CASSTPGQGIWNTEAFF.

V and J are TRBV9 and TRBJ1-1; D call uncertain. The CDR3 consists of 13 residues. Germline assignment: CDR1 SGDLS and CDR2 YYNGEE. V dropped 3 bases and J dropped 6 bases, with 12 bases sitting between them. This CDR3 reads CASSEGGASEAFF. In DNA form, the CDR3 reads TGTGCCAGCAGCGAGGGAGGTGCATCTGAAGCTTTCTTT.

This chain joins TRBV29-1 and TRBJ2-1, with 8 nucleotides matching TRBD1. The length of the CDR3 is 11 residues. Germline CDR1 SQVTM, CDR2 ANQGSEA. V shed 6 bases, J shed 7 bases, and the junction held 2 bases outside the gene matches. The chain's CDR3 is CSVDRGNEQFF. In nucleotides, the CDR3 is TGCAGCGTCGACAGGGGTAATGAGCAGTTCTTC.

V usage is TRBV19 and J usage is TRBJ1-4, with D possibly matching TRBD1 (6 bases). Germline lookup yields CDR1 LNHDA and CDR2 SQIVND (reference sequence). Trimming shortened V by 5 bases and J by 7 bases, and 23 bases separated the two germline ends. This CDR3 spans 17 amino acids. The CDR3 nucleotides read TGTGCCAGTAGTTCCCTACAGGGAATAGGAGCTCGTGAAAAACTGTTTTTT. Translation gives CASSSLQGIGAREKLFF.

This clone was picked up a small number of times. The DNA of the CDR3 is TGTGCCAGCAGGGGACAGGGGTCTCCTAACTATGGCTACACCTTC. It specifies CASRGQGSPNYGYTF. The chain couples TRBV6-5 to TRBJ1-2, with TRBD1 identical over 10 bases. The CDR3 runs 15 residues. Per the germline V gene, CDR1 is MNHEY and CDR2 is SVGAGI. The junction had 4 bases not matched to a gene; V was cut back by 6 bases and J by 0 bases.